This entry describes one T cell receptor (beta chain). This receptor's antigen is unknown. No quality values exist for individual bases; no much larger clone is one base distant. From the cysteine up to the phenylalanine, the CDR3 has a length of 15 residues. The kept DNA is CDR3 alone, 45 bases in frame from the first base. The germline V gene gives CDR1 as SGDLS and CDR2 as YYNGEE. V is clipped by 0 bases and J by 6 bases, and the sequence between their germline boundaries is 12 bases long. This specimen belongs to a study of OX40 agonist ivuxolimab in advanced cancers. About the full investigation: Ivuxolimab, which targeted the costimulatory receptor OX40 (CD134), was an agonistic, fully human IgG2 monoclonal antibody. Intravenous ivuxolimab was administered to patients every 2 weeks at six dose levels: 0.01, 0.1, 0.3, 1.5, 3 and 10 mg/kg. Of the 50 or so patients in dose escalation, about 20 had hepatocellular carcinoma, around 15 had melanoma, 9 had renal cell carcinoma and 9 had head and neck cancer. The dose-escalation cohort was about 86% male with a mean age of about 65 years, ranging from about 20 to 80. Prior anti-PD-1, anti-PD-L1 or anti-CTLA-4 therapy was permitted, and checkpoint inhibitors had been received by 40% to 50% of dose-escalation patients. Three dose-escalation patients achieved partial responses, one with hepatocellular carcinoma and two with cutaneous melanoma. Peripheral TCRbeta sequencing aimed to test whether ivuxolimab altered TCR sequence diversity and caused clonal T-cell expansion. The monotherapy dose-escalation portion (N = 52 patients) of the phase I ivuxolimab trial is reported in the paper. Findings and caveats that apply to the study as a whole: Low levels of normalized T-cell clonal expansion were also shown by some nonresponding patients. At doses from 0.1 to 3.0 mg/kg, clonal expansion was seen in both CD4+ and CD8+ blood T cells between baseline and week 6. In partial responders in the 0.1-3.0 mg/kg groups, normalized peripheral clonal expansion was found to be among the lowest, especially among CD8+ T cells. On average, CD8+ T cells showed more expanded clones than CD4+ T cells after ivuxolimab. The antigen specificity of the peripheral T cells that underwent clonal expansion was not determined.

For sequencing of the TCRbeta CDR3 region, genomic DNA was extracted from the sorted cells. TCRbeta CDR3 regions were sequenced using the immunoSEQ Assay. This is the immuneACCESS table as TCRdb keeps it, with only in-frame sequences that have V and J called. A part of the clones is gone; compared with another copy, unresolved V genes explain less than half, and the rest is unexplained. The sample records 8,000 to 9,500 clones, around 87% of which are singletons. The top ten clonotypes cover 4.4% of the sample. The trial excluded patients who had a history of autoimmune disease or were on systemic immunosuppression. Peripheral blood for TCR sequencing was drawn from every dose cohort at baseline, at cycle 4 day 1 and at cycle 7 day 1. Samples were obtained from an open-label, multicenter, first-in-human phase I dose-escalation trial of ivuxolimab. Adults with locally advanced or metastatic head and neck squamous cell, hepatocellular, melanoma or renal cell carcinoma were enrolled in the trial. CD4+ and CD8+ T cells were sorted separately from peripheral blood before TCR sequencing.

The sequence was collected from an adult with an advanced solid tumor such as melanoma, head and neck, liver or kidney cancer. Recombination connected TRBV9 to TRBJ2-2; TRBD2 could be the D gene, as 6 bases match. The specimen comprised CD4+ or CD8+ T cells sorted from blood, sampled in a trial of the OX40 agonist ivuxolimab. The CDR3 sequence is CASSVVGGPAGELFF. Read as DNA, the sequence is TGTGCCAGCAGCGTAGTGGGGGGACCGGCCGGGGAGCTGTTTTTT.